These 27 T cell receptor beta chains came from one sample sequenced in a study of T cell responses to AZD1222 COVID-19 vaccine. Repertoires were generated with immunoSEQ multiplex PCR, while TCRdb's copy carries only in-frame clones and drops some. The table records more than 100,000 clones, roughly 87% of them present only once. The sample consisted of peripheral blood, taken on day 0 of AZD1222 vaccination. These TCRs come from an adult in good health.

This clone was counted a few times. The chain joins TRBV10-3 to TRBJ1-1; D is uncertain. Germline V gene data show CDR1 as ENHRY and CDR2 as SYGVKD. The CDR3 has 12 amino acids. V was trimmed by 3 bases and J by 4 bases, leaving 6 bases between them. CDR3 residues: CAISDMSTEAFF. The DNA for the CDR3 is TGTGCCATCAGTGATATGAGCACTGAAGCTTTCTTT.

CDR3 sequence (DNA): TGTGCCAGCAGTTCTTACGGGGGCTACGAGCAGTACTTC. Translated, it gives CASSSYGGYEQYF. This sequence joins TRBV27 and TRBJ2-7, with D possibly TRBD2 on 6 matching bases. Germline values: CDR1 MNHEY, CDR2 SMNVEV (reference sequence). CDR3 length: 13 amino acids. The germline V and J ends were trimmed by 4 bases and 3 bases, with 10 bases remaining between them.

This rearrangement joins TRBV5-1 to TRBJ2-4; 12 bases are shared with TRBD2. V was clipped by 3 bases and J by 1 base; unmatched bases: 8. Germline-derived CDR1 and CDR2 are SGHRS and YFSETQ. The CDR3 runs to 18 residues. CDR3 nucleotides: TGCGCCAGCAGCTCTACCTCACTAGCGGGGGGTGCCAAAAACATTCAGTACTTC. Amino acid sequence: CASSSTSLAGGAKNIQYF.

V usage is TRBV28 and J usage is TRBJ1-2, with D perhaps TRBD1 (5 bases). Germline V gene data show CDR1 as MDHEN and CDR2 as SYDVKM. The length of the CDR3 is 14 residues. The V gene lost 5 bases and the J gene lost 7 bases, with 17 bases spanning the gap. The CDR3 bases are TGTGCCAGCAGTCTACCCACAGGTCCCCTTGGCTACACCTTC. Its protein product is CASSLPTGPLGYTF.

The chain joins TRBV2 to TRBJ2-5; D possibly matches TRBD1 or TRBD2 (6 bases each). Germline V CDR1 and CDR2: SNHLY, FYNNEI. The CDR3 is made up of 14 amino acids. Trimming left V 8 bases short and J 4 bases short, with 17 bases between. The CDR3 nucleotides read TGTGCCAGCCTTCGCGGGACAAGCCGAGAGACCCAGTACTTC. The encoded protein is CASLRGTSRETQYF.

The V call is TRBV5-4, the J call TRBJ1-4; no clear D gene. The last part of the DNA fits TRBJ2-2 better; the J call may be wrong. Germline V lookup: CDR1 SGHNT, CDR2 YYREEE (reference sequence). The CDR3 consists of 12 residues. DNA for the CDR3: TGTGCCAGCAGCTTGGCCGGAGGGGAGCTGTTTTTT. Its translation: CASSLAGGELFF.

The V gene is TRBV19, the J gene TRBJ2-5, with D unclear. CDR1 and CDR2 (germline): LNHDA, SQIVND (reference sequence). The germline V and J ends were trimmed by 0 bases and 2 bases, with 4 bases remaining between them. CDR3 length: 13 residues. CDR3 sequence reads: CASSIDYQETQYF. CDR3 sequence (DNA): TGTGCCAGTAGTATAGATTATCAAGAGACCCAGTACTTC.

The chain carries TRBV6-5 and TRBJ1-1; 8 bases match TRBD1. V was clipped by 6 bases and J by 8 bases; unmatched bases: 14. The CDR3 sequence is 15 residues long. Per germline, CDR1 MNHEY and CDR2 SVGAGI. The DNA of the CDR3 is TGTGCCAGCAGGACCCAGGGGGCCGCGGGTGGGGAAGCTTTCTTT. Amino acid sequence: CASRTQGAAGGEAFF.

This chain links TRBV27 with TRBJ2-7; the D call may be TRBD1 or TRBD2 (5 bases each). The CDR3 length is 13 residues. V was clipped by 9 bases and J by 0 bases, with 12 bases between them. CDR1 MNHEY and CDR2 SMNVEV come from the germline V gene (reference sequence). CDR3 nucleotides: TGTGCCAGTTCGGGACGGAGCTCCTACGAGCAGTACTTC. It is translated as CASSGRSSYEQYF.

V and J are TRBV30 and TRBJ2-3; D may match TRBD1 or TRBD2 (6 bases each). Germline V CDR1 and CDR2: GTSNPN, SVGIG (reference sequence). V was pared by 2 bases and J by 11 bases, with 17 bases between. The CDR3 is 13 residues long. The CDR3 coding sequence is TGTGCCTGGAGTCTTATATGGGGGGCGCAGCAGTATTTT. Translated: CAWSLIWGAQQYF.

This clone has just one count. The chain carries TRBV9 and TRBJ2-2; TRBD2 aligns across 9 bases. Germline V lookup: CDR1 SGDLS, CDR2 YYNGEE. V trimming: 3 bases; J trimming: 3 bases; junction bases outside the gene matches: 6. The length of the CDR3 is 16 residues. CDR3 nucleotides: TGTGCCAGCAGCGCCCCGGGACTAGCCTACACCGGGGAGCTGTTTTTT. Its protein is CASSAPGLAYTGELFF.

The CDR3: CASTLDRAYGYTF. In DNA, the CDR3 is TGTGCCAGCACCCTTGACAGGGCCTATGGCTACACCTTC. The gene calls are TRBV28 and TRBJ1-2; 7 positions agree with TRBD1. The CDR3 is 13 residues long. V shed 7 bases, J shed 4 bases, and the junction held 6 bases outside the gene matches. Germline CDR1 reads MDHEN; CDR2 reads SYDVKM.

The DNA of the CDR3 is TGTGCCAGTAGCCTAAGCAGACAAGAGACCCAGTACTTC. Translated: CASSLSRQETQYF. The rearrangement joins TRBV19 to TRBJ2-5; unclear D gene. Germline lookup yields CDR1 LNHDA and CDR2 SQIVND (reference sequence). V lost 6 bases to trimming and J lost 2 bases, with 10 bases between them. This CDR3 comprises 13 residues.

The CDR3 loop is CASSSGATGSYNSPLHF. CDR3 nucleotide sequence: TGCGCCAGCAGCTCGGGGGCGACAGGTTCCTATAATTCACCCCTCCACTTT. The chain couples TRBV5-1 to TRBJ1-6; the D gene is possibly TRBD1 (6 bases). CDR1 is SGHRS and CDR2 is YFSETQ in the germline V gene. This CDR3 has 17 amino acids. V lost 3 bases, J lost 1 base, and 14 bases lay in between.

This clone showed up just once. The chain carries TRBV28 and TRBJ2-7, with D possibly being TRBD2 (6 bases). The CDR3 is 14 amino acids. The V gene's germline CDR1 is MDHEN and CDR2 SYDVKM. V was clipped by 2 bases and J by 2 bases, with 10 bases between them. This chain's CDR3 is CASSLRRGTYEQYF. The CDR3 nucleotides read TGTGCCAGCAGTTTACGGCGGGGAACCTACGAGCAGTACTTC.

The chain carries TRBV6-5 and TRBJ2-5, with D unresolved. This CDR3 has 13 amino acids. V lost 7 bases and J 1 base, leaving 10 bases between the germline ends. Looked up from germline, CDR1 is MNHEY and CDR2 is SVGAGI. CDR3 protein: CASKHFLQETQYF. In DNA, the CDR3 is TGTGCCAGCAAGCACTTCCTCCAAGAGACCCAGTACTTC.

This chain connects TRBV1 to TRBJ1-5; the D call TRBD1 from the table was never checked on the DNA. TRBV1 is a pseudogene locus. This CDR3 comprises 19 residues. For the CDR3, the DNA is TGCACCAGCAGAATCAAGGCCAGGGGGCGTCTCTCCGGACTTCAGCCCCAGCATTTT. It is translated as CTSRIKARGRLSGLQPQHF.

CDR3 protein: CASSEVSNSPLHF. The CDR3 DNA sequence: TGTGCCAGTAGTGAGGTCTCTAATTCACCCCTCCACTTT. This chain connects TRBV19 to TRBJ1-6; unclear D gene. Germline-derived CDR1 and CDR2 are LNHDA and SQIVND (reference sequence). The CDR3 spans 13 residues. V was trimmed by 5 bases and J by 6 bases, leaving 8 bases between them.

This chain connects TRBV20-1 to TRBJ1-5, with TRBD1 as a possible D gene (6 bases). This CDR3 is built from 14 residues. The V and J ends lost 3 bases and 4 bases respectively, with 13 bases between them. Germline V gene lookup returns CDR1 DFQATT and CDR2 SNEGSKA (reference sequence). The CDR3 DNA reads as TGCAGTGCTAGTTTAACAGGGAGAAATCAGCCCCAGCATTTT. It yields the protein CSASLTGRNQPQHF.

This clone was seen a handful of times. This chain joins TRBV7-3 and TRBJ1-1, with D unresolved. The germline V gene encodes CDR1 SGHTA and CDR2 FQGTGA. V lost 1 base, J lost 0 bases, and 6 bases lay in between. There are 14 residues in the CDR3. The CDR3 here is CASSLKRMNTEAFF. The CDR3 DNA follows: TGTGCCAGCAGCTTAAAACGGATGAACACTGAAGCTTTCTTT. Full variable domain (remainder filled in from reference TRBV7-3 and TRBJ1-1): GAGVSQTPSNKVTEKGKYVELRCDPISGHTALYWYRQSLGQGPEFLIYFQGTGAADDSGLPNDRFFAVRPEGSVSTLKIQRTERGDSAVYLCASSLKRMNTEAFFGQGTRLTVV.

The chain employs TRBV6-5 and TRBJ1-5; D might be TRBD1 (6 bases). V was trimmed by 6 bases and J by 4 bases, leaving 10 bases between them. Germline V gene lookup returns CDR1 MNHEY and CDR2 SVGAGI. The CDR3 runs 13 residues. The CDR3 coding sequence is TGTGCCAGCAGGACAGGTAATAATCAGCCCCAGCATTTT. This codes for CASRTGNNQPQHF.

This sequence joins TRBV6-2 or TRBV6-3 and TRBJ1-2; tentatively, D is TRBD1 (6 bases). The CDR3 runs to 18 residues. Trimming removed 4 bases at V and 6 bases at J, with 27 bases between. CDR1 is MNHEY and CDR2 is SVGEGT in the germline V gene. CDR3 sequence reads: CASSSTPRRGASRDGYTF. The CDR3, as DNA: TGTGCCAGCAGTTCCACCCCCCGCAGGGGAGCATCGAGGGATGGCTACACCTTC.

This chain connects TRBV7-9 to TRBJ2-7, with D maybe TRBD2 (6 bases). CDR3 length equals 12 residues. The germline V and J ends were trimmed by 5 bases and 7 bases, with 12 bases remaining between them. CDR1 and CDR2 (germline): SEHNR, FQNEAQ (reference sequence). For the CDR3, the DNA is TGTGCCAGCAGCGGGGGGATAGGAGAGCAGTACTTC. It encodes CASSGGIGEQYF.

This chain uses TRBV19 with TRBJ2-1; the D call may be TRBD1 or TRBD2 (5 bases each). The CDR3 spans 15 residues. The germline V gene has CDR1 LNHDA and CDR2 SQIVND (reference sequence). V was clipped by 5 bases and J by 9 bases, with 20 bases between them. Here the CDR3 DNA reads TGTGCCAGTAGTGGTGCGAATTCTCCAGGGAGTGAGCAGTTCTTC. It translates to CASSGANSPGSEQFF.

The CDR3 here is CASSVGQGASPLHF. CDR3 DNA sequence: TGTGCCAGCAGCGTAGGACAGGGGGCCTCACCCCTCCACTTT. The chain recombines TRBV9 with TRBJ1-6; 10 nucleotides match TRBD1. CDR3 length: 14 residues. Germline assignment: CDR1 SGDLS and CDR2 YYNGEE. V lost 0 bases to trimming and J lost 10 bases; unmatched junction nucleotides: 1.

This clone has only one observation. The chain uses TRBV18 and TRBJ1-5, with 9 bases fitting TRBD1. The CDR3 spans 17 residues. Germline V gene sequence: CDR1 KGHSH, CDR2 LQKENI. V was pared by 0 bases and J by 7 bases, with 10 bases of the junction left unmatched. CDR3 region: CASSPPRTGTGSQPQHF. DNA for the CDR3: TGTGCCAGCTCACCACCGAGAACGGGGACAGGGTCACAGCCCCAGCATTTT.

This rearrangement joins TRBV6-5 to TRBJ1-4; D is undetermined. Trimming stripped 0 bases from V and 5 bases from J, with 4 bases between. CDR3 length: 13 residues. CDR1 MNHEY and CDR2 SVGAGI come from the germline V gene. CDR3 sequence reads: CASSYSGNEKLFF. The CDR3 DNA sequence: TGTGCCAGCAGTTACTCGGGAAATGAAAAACTGTTTTTT.